A selection of T cell receptor beta chains follows, all from one sample in a study of blood T cell repertoires in COVID-19. Assay used: immunoSEQ multiplex PCR; TCRdb lists only in-frame clones, some missing. The profile shows more than 50,000 clones, 85% of them singletons. Sequencing was done on a sample of peripheral blood. These receptors came from a human donor in a cohort sampled during active COVID-19. Each CDR3 is given with its conserved first and last residue. Each record gives: D gene, V gene, clone size, J gene, CDR3 DNA, CDR3 protein. A D gene is named only where the DNA matches it firmly. The size entry is marked missing in some rows and otherwise reads once, few, many or a size class.

d_gene: -
v_gene: TRBV23-1
abundance: -
j_gene: TRBJ2-7
CDR3nt: TGCGCCAGCATACCATCTGGGCCTCTTTTTTACGAGCAGTACTTC
CDR3aa: CASIPSGPLFYEQYF

d_gene: -
v_gene: TRBV30
abundance: -
j_gene: TRBJ1-5
CDR3nt: TGTGCCTGGAGTGTACAGAGCAATCAGCCCCAGCATTTT
CDR3aa: CAWSVQSNQPQHF

d_gene: -
v_gene: TRBV11-3
abundance: -
j_gene: TRBJ1-6
CDR3nt: TGTGCCAGCAGCTTCCGGGACACAATTCACTTT
CDR3aa: CASSFRDTIHF

d_gene: TRBD1
v_gene: TRBV4-2
abundance: once
j_gene: TRBJ2-7
CDR3nt: TGTGCCAGCAGCCAACACGCAACAGGGGGGCCCTACGAGCAGTACTTC
CDR3aa: CASSQHATGGPYEQYF

d_gene: TRBD2
v_gene: TRBV19
abundance: -
j_gene: TRBJ2-2
CDR3nt: TGTGCCAGTAGTTTACTAGCGGGGGGGCGAAACACCGGGGAGCTGTTTTTT
CDR3aa: CASSLLAGGRNTGELFF

d_gene: -
v_gene: TRBV5-4
abundance: -
j_gene: TRBJ1-2
CDR3nt: TGTGCCAGCAGGATTAACAGGGCGGACTATGGCTACACCTTC
CDR3aa: CASRINRADYGYTF

d_gene: TRBD2
v_gene: TRBV11-3
abundance: -
j_gene: TRBJ2-3
CDR3nt: TGTGCCAGCAGCTTCTGGGGGGGTTCCACAGATACGCAGTATTTT
CDR3aa: CASSFWGGSTDTQYF

d_gene: TRBD2
v_gene: TRBV7-2
abundance: -
j_gene: TRBJ2-3
CDR3nt: TGTGCCAGCAGCATTAAGCGGGGAGATACGCAGTATTTT
CDR3aa: CASSIKRGDTQYF

d_gene: -
v_gene: TRBV27
abundance: once
j_gene: TRBJ1-4
CDR3nt: TGTGCCAGCAGTGCTATCGTTGGCCCTCGCGGGAAACTGTTTTTT
CDR3aa: CASSAIVGPRGKLFF

d_gene: TRBD1
v_gene: TRBV4-2
abundance: -
j_gene: TRBJ1-2
CDR3nt: TGTGCCAGCAGCCAGTCAACAGGGGAACCCTATAACTATGGCTACACCTTC
CDR3aa: CASSQSTGEPYNYGYTF

d_gene: TRBD1
v_gene: TRBV6-1
abundance: few
j_gene: TRBJ1-5
CDR3nt: TGTGCCAGCAGTGAATGGGGGGACAGGAATAGCAATCAGCCCCAGCATTTT
CDR3aa: CASSEWGDRNSNQPQHF

d_gene: TRBD1
v_gene: TRBV7-3
abundance: -
j_gene: TRBJ2-2
CDR3nt: TGTGCCAGCAGCTCCCCCCCCTCGGACAGGGGGAGAGGGGAGCTGTTTTTT
CDR3aa: CASSSPPSDRGRGELFF

d_gene: -
v_gene: TRBV12-3/TRBV12-4
abundance: -
j_gene: TRBJ2-2
CDR3nt: TGTGCCAGCAACCCGGACACCGGGGAGCTGTTTTTT
CDR3aa: CASNPDTGELFF

d_gene: TRBD1
v_gene: TRBV12-3/TRBV12-4
abundance: -
j_gene: TRBJ1-4
CDR3nt: TGTGCCAGCACCCCACAGGGGGTCGAAAAACTGTTTTTT
CDR3aa: CASTPQGVEKLFF

d_gene: TRBD1
v_gene: TRBV6-6
abundance: -
j_gene: TRBJ1-5
CDR3nt: TGTGCCAGCCGACAGGGGGCCGATCAGCCCCAGCATTTT
CDR3aa: CASRQGADQPQHF

d_gene: TRBD1
v_gene: TRBV18
abundance: -
j_gene: TRBJ1-1
CDR3nt: TGTGCCAGCTCCCCATCGACAGGGAAGAACACTGAAGCTTTCTTT
CDR3aa: CASSPSTGKNTEAFF

d_gene: -
v_gene: TRBV6-5
abundance: -
j_gene: TRBJ1-1
CDR3nt: TGTGCCAGCAGAGGATTTGGGACTTTGAACGCTTTCTTT
CDR3aa: CASRGFGTLNAFF

d_gene: TRBD2
v_gene: TRBV30
abundance: -
j_gene: TRBJ2-2
CDR3nt: TGTGCCTGGAACAACGGACTAGCGGAGAACACCGGGGAGCTGTTTTTT
CDR3aa: CAWNNGLAENTGELFF

d_gene: TRBD2
v_gene: TRBV20-1
abundance: -
j_gene: TRBJ2-7
CDR3nt: TGCAGTGCGAGTCCCTTGGGGACTAGCGAGTACGAGCAGTACTTC
CDR3aa: CSASPLGTSEYEQYF

d_gene: TRBD1
v_gene: TRBV6-5
abundance: -
j_gene: TRBJ2-7
CDR3nt: TGTGCCAGCAGTCCACGGGACAGGGGGGGCTACGAGCAGTACTTC
CDR3aa: CASSPRDRGGYEQYF

d_gene: TRBD1
v_gene: TRBV18
abundance: -
j_gene: TRBJ2-7
CDR3nt: TGTGCCAGCTCACCAGGACAGGGACGCTCCTACGAGCAGTACTTC
CDR3aa: CASSPGQGRSYEQYF

d_gene: -
v_gene: TRBV9
abundance: -
j_gene: TRBJ1-5
CDR3nt: TGTGCCAGCAGCAACCGGACAGATCAGCCCCAGCATTTT
CDR3aa: CASSNRTDQPQHF

d_gene: TRBD1
v_gene: TRBV2
abundance: -
j_gene: TRBJ2-7
CDR3nt: TGTGCCAGCAGCCTGAACGACAGGGGCTACGAGCAGTACTTC
CDR3aa: CASSLNDRGYEQYF

d_gene: TRBD2
v_gene: TRBV6-2/TRBV6-3
abundance: -
j_gene: TRBJ2-5
CDR3nt: TGTGCCAGCAGTAGGACTAGGGTTCTTGAGACCCAGTACTTC
CDR3aa: CASSRTRVLETQYF

d_gene: -
v_gene: TRBV30
abundance: -
j_gene: TRBJ2-3
CDR3nt: TGTGCCTGGACGGCGGGGTTAACAGATACGCAGTATTTT
CDR3aa: CAWTAGLTDTQYF

d_gene: TRBD1
v_gene: TRBV6-2/TRBV6-3
abundance: -
j_gene: TRBJ2-3
CDR3nt: TGTGCCAGCAGTTACGGGACAGGGGGCATGGATACGCAGTATTTT
CDR3aa: CASSYGTGGMDTQYF

d_gene: TRBD1
v_gene: TRBV19
abundance: -
j_gene: TRBJ1-5
CDR3nt: TGTGCCAGTACTGAGCAGGGGGTAGGACAGCCCCAGCATTTT
CDR3aa: CASTEQGVGQPQHF

d_gene: -
v_gene: TRBV29-1
abundance: few
j_gene: TRBJ1-2
CDR3nt: TGCAGCGTCACAGAAAACTATGGCTACACCTTC
CDR3aa: CSVTENYGYTF

d_gene: TRBD1
v_gene: TRBV4-3
abundance: -
j_gene: TRBJ1-2
CDR3nt: TGCGCCAGCAGCCAAGATCCGACAGGGGATGGCTACACCTTC
CDR3aa: CASSQDPTGDGYTF

d_gene: -
v_gene: TRBV2
abundance: -
j_gene: TRBJ1-1
CDR3nt: TGTGCCAGCAGTGAACAGGGAACGGGTTTCTCTGAAGCTTTCTTT
CDR3aa: CASSEQGTGFSEAFF

d_gene: -
v_gene: TRBV6-2/TRBV6-3
abundance: -
j_gene: TRBJ1-1
CDR3nt: TGTGCCAGCAGTTACCGACTCATGAACACTGAAGCTTTCTTT
CDR3aa: CASSYRLMNTEAFF

d_gene: -
v_gene: TRBV27
abundance: once
j_gene: TRBJ2-7
CDR3nt: TGTGCCAGCAGTTTGGGCAGCATCTACGAGCAGTACTTC
CDR3aa: CASSLGSIYEQYF

d_gene: TRBD1
v_gene: TRBV3-1/TRBV3-2
abundance: -
j_gene: TRBJ1-2
CDR3nt: TGTGCCAGCAGCCAGCGGGGACAGGGGGCTCGGGGCTACACCTTC
CDR3aa: CASSQRGQGARGYTF

d_gene: TRBD2
v_gene: TRBV4-1
abundance: -
j_gene: TRBJ2-7
CDR3nt: TGCGCCAGCAGCCAAGGGCTAGCGGGGGAATACGAGCAGTACTTC
CDR3aa: CASSQGLAGEYEQYF

d_gene: -
v_gene: TRBV10-2
abundance: few
j_gene: TRBJ2-3
CDR3nt: TGCGCCAGCAGTGAGTCCCCAACTAGCACCGATACGCAGTATTTT
CDR3aa: CASSESPTSTDTQYF

d_gene: -
v_gene: TRBV19
abundance: few
j_gene: TRBJ1-1
CDR3nt: TGTGCCAGTAGTATAGATCGGGCTGAAGCTTTCTTT
CDR3aa: CASSIDRAEAFF

d_gene: -
v_gene: TRBV14
abundance: -
j_gene: TRBJ2-4
CDR3nt: TGTGCCAGCAGCCAAGAGAAGGGGGTAGTAACGGTTCAGTACTTC
CDR3aa: CASSQEKGVVTVQYF

d_gene: -
v_gene: TRBV9
abundance: -
j_gene: TRBJ1-5
CDR3nt: TGTGCCAGCAGCGCGACAGATAGCAATCAGCCCCAGCATTTT
CDR3aa: CASSATDSNQPQHF

d_gene: TRBD2
v_gene: TRBV5-8
abundance: -
j_gene: TRBJ2-3
CDR3nt: TGTGCCAGCAGCCGCACTAGCGCCTCTTCCACAGATACGCAGTATTTT
CDR3aa: CASSRTSASSTDTQYF

d_gene: -
v_gene: TRBV7-8
abundance: -
j_gene: TRBJ2-1
CDR3nt: TGTGCCAGCAGCCGAGGGGGGGTCGTCGGGTACAATGAGCAGTTCTTC
CDR3aa: CASSRGGVVGYNEQFF

d_gene: -
v_gene: TRBV14
abundance: once
j_gene: TRBJ2-2
CDR3nt: TGTGCCAGCACAAGCGATAGGAGTTACACCGGGGAGCTGTTTTTT
CDR3aa: CASTSDRSYTGELFF

d_gene: TRBD2
v_gene: TRBV5-4
abundance: once
j_gene: TRBJ2-7
CDR3nt: TGTGCCAGCAGCCCCGGGGGGACGACCTCCTACGAGCAGTACTTC
CDR3aa: CASSPGGTTSYEQYF

d_gene: -
v_gene: TRBV18
abundance: -
j_gene: TRBJ1-5
CDR3nt: TGTGCCAGCTCACCGGGCGGGAGGGATCAGCCCCAGCATTTT
CDR3aa: CASSPGGRDQPQHF

d_gene: -
v_gene: TRBV6-2/TRBV6-3
abundance: -
j_gene: TRBJ2-2
CDR3nt: TGTGCCAGCAGCGCTCGGAGGAGTAACACCGGGGAGCTGTTTTTT
CDR3aa: CASSARRSNTGELFF

d_gene: -
v_gene: TRBV3-1/TRBV3-2
abundance: once
j_gene: TRBJ2-7
CDR3nt: TGTGCCAGCACCGACAGGTCCCACGAGCAGTACTTC
CDR3aa: CASTDRSHEQYF

d_gene: -
v_gene: TRBV9
abundance: -
j_gene: TRBJ1-3
CDR3nt: TGTGCCAGCAGCCCTAGTAGTAGTGGCCTTCTTGAGGGAGGTGGAAACACCATATATTTT
CDR3aa: CASSPSSSGLLEGGGNTIYF

d_gene: -
v_gene: TRBV5-8
abundance: -
j_gene: TRBJ1-3
CDR3nt: TGTGCCAGCAGCCTTGGTTGGGGGGACACCATATATTTT
CDR3aa: CASSLGWGDTIYF

d_gene: TRBD2
v_gene: TRBV29-1
abundance: -
j_gene: TRBJ2-1
CDR3nt: TGCAGCGTTGGAACTAGCGGGGGTCTTTACAATGAGCAGTTCTTC
CDR3aa: CSVGTSGGLYNEQFF

d_gene: -
v_gene: TRBV6-4
abundance: -
j_gene: TRBJ2-1
CDR3nt: TGTGCCAGCAGTGCCGAGGCCCTTGGCAATGAGCAGTTCTTC
CDR3aa: CASSAEALGNEQFF

d_gene: -
v_gene: TRBV5-1
abundance: -
j_gene: TRBJ2-3
CDR3nt: TGCGCCAGCAGCTTCAGGGGGGACAGAAACACAGATACGCAGTATTTT
CDR3aa: CASSFRGDRNTDTQYF

d_gene: TRBD2
v_gene: TRBV19
abundance: few
j_gene: TRBJ2-7
CDR3nt: TGTGCCAGTAAGTTCGCCCTCGGGGGGTACGAGCAGTACTTC
CDR3aa: CASKFALGGYEQYF

d_gene: -
v_gene: TRBV6-2/TRBV6-3
abundance: -
j_gene: TRBJ1-1
CDR3nt: TGTGCCAGCAGTGGACACCCTCGATCCGGGGCTTTCTTT
CDR3aa: CASSGHPRSGAFF

d_gene: -
v_gene: TRBV20-1
abundance: -
j_gene: TRBJ2-5
CDR3nt: TGCAGTGCTGAGAGGCGAGAGACCCAGTACTTC
CDR3aa: CSAERRETQYF

d_gene: TRBD1
v_gene: TRBV30
abundance: -
j_gene: TRBJ2-2
CDR3nt: TGTGCCTGGAGTGACCGGACAGGGAGTGCCGGGGAGCTGTTTTTT
CDR3aa: CAWSDRTGSAGELFF

d_gene: TRBD1
v_gene: TRBV18
abundance: -
j_gene: TRBJ2-6
CDR3nt: TGTGCCAGCTCACCCGCAGGGGGTAAGTTGGCTGGGGCCAACGTCCTGACTTTC
CDR3aa: CASSPAGGKLAGANVLTF

d_gene: -
v_gene: TRBV3-1/TRBV3-2
abundance: -
j_gene: TRBJ1-1
CDR3nt: TGTGCCAGCAGCCAAGGTACAGGGAACACTGAAGCTTTCTTT
CDR3aa: CASSQGTGNTEAFF

d_gene: -
v_gene: TRBV27
abundance: -
j_gene: TRBJ1-4
CDR3nt: TGTGCCAGCAGCCCAGACAGAGCGCCCGGCGTACTGTTTTTT
CDR3aa: CASSPDRAPGVLFF

d_gene: TRBD1
v_gene: TRBV7-2
abundance: once
j_gene: TRBJ1-1
CDR3nt: TGTGCCAGCAGCCCCGACAGGGGGAACACTGAAGCTTTCTTT
CDR3aa: CASSPDRGNTEAFF

d_gene: TRBD1
v_gene: TRBV6-5
abundance: -
j_gene: TRBJ2-3
CDR3nt: TGTGCCAGCAGGGCCGGGACAGGGGTGATAGATACGCAGTATTTT
CDR3aa: CASRAGTGVIDTQYF

d_gene: -
v_gene: TRBV3-1/TRBV3-2
abundance: -
j_gene: TRBJ2-3
CDR3nt: TGTGCCAGCAGTGAGTTGACAGCAGTAAATACGCAGTATTTT
CDR3aa: CASSELTAVNTQYF